This record concerns one T cell receptor beta chain sequence. The data are from a study of T cell changes during pregnancy in multiple sclerosis. Generated by immunoSEQ multiplex PCR, the TCRdb table keeps only in-frame clones and is missing some. This sample has some 30,000 clones; about 91% occur once, and the top ten carry approximately 7.9%. The CDR3 consists of 18 residues. Germline values: CDR1 LGHNA, CDR2 YSLEER. The V segment lost 1 base and the J segment 6 bases; nucleotides outside the gene matches: 12. This chain links TRBV4-3 with TRBJ2-3; 11 bases line up with TRBD2. Here the sequenced sample was CD8+ T cells from peripheral blood mononuclear cells, taken before pregnancy. This receptor was identified in a female donor with multiple sclerosis, enrolled in a pregnancy study. This CDR3 reads CASSQASPASGGWDTQYF. The CDR3 nucleotides read TGCGCCAGCAGCCAAGCGAGTCCCGCTAGCGGGGGGTGGGATACGCAGTATTTT.